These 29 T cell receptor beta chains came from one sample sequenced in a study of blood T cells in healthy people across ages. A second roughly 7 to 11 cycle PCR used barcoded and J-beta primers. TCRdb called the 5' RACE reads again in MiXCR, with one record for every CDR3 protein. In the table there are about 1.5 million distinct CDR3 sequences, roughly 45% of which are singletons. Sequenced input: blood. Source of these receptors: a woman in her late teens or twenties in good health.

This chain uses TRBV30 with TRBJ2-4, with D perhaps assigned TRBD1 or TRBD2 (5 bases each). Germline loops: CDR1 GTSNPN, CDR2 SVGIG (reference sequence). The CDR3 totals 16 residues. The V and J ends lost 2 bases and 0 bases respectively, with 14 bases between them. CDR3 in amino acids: CAWSLSGTIAKNIQYF. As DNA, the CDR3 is TGTGCCTGGAGTCTCTCCGGGACGATAGCCAAAAACATTCAGTACTTC.

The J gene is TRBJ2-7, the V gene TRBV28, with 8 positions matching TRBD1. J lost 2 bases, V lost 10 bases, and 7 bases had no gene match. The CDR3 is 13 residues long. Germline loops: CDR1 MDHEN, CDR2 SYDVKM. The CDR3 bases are TGTGCCACCACCGGGACAGGCGCCTACGAGCAGTACTTC. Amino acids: CATTGTGAYEQYF.

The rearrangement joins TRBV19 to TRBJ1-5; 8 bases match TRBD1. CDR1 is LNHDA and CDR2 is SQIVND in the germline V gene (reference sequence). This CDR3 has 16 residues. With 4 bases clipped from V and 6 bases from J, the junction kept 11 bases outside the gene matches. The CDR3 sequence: CASSTEDRARTQPQHF. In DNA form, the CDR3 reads TGTGCCAGTAGTACCGAGGACAGGGCTCGGACTCAGCCCCAGCATTTT.

CDR3 residues: CASSLSGGGLNEQFF. The CDR3 DNA reads TGTGCCAGCAGTTTATCTGGGGGCGGTTTGAATGAGCAGTTCTTC. The chain employs TRBV27 and TRBJ2-1, with a weak D call TRBD1 (6 bases). The V gene's germline CDR1 is MNHEY and CDR2 SMNVEV (reference sequence). The CDR3 covers 15 residues. V lost 0 bases and J 7 bases, leaving 13 bases between the germline ends.

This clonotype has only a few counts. The CDR3 loop reads CSARDPLVQGPEQYF. The CDR3, as DNA: TGCAGTGCTAGAGATCCGCTAGTACAGGGACCGGAGCAGTACTTC. V and J are TRBV20-1 and TRBJ2-7; TRBD1 might be the D (6 bases). CDR1 is DFQATT and CDR2 is SNEGSKA in the germline V gene (reference sequence). The CDR3 covers 15 residues. V lost 0 bases and J lost 7, with 19 bases in between.

CDR3 sequence (DNA): TGCAGTGCTAGAGAATTGACTAAGTCCGAGCAGTACTTC. As protein: CSARELTKSEQYF. J is TRBJ2-4 and V is TRBV20-1, with TRBD2 as a possible D gene (5 bases). The DNA end is a closer match to TRBJ2-7, so the J assignment may be wrong. The germline V gene has CDR1 DFQATT and CDR2 SNEGSKA (reference sequence). CDR3 size: 13 residues.

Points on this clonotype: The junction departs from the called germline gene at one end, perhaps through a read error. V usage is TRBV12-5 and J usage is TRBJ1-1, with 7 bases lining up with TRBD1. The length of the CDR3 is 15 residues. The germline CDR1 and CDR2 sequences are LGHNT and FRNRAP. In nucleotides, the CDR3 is TGTGCTAGTGGTCCGCTGGGACAGTTGAACCCTGAAGCTTTCTTT. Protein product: CASGPLGQLNPEAFF.

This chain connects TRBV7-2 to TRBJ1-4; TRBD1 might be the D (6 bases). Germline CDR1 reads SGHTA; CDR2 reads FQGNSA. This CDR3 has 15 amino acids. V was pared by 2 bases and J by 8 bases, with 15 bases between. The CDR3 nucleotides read TGTGCCAGCAGCTTAACACAGGGAAAGGGGGAAAAACTGTTTTTT. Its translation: CASSLTQGKGEKLFF.

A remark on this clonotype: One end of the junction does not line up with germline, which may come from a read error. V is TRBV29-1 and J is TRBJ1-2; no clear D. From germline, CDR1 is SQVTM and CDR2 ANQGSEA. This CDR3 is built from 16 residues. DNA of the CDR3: TGCAGCGCTGAAGCCCAACGATCGGCGGAGGACTATGGCTACACCTTC. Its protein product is CSAEAQRSAEDYGYTF.

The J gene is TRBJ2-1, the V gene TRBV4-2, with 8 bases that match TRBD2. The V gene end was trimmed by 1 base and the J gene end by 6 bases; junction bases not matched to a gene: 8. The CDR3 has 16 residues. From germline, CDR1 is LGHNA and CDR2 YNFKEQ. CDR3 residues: CASSQALSGSRNEQFF. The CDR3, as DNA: TGTGCCAGCAGCCAAGCATTAAGCGGGAGCCGCAATGAGCAGTTCTTC.

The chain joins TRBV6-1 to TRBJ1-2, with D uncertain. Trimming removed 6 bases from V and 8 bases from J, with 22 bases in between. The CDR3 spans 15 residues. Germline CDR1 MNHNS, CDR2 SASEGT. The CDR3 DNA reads TGTGCCAGCAGGGAATCTTCGGCCGGACGGCGCGGCTACACCTTC. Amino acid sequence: CASRESSAGRRGYTF.

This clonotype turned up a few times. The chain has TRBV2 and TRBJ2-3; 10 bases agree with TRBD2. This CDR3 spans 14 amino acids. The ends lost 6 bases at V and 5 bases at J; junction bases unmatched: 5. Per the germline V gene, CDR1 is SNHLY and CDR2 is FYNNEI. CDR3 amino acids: CASSLAGDIDTQYF. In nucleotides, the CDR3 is TGTGCCAGCAGCCTAGCGGGGGACATAGATACGCAGTATTTT.

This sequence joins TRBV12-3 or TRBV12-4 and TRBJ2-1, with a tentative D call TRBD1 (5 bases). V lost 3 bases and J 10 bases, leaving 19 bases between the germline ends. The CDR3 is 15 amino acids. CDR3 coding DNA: TGTGCCAGCAGTTTTATTAGGTCAGGGTCGGACGAGCAGTTCTTC. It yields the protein CASSFIRSGSDEQFF.

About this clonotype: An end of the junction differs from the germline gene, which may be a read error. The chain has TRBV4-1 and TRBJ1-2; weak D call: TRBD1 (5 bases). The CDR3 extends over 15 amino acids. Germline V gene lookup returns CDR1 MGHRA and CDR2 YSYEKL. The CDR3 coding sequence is TGCGCCAGCAGCCAAGATTTGCCAGAAGGACATGGTTACACCTTC. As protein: CASSQDLPEGHGYTF.

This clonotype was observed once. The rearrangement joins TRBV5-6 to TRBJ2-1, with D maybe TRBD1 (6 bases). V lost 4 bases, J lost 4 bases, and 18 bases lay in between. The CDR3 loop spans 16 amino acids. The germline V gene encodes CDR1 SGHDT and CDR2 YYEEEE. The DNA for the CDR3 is TGTGCCAGCAGCCCCTACACACTGGGGGCTTACAATGAGCAGTTCTTC. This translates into CASSPYTLGAYNEQFF.

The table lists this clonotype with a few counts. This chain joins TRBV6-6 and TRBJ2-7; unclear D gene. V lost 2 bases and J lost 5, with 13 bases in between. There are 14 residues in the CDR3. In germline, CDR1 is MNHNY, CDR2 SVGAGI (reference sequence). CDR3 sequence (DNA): TGTGCCAGCAGTTACGTGTCTGGCAGCAACGAGCAGTACTTC. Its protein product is CASSYVSGSNEQYF.

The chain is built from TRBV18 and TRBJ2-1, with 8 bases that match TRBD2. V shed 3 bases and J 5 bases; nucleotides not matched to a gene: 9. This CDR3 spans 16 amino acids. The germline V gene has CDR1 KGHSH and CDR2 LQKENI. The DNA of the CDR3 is TGTGCCAGCTCACCTAATTTGGGGACTAGAAACAATGAGCAGTTCTTC. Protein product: CASSPNLGTRNNEQFF.

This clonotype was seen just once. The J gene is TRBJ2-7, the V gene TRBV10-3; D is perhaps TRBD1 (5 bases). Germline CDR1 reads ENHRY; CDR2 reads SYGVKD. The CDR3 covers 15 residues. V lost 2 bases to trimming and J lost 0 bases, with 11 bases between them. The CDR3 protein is CAISEGAPHSYEQYF. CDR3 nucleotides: TGTGCCATCAGTGAGGGGGCCCCCCACTCCTACGAGCAGTACTTC.

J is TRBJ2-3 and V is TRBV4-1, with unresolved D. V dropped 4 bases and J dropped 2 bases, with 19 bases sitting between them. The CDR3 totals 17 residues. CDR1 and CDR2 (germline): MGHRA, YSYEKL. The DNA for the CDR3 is TGCGCCAGCAGCCCGCCCCCCACCCTACGGAACACAGATACGCAGTATTTT. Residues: CASSPPPTLRNTDTQYF.

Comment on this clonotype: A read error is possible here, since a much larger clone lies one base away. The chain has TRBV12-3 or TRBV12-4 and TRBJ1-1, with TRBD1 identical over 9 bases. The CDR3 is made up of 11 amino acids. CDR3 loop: CTSRQGAEAFF. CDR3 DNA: TGTACCAGCAGACAGGGGGCTGAAGCTTTCTTT.

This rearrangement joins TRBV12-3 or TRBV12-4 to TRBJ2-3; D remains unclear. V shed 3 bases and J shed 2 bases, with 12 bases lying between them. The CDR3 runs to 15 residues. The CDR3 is CASSFPKSNTDTQYF. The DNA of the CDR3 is TGTGCCAGCAGTTTCCCTAAGTCCAACACAGATACGCAGTATTTT.

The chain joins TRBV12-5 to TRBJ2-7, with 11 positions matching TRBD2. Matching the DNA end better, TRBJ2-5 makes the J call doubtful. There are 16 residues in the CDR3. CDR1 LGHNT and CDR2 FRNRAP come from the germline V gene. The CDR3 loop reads CASGLAPTSGAETQYF. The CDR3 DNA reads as TGTGCTAGTGGTTTGGCCCCGACTAGCGGGGCGGAGACCCAGTACTTC.

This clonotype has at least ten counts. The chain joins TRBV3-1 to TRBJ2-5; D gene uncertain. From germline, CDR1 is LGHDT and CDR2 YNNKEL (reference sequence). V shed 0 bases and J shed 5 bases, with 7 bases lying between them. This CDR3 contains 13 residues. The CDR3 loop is CASSQDTRETQYF. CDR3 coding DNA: TGTGCCAGCAGCCAAGATACCCGGGAGACCCAGTACTTC.

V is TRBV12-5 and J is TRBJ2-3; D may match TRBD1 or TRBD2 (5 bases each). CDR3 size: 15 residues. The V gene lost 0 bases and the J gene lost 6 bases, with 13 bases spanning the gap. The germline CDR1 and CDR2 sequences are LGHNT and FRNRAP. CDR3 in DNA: TGTGCTAGTGGTTTGGTACGGGGCGCCTCGGATACGCAGTATTTT. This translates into CASGLVRGASDTQYF.

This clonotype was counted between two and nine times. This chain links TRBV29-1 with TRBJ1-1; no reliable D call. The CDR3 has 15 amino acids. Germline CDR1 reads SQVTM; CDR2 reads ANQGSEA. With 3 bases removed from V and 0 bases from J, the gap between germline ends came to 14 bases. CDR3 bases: TGCAGCGTTGATTTTCGTGGCAGCATGAACACTGAAGCTTTCTTT. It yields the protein CSVDFRGSMNTEAFF. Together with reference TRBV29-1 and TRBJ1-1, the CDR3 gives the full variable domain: SAVISQKPSRDICQRGTSLTIQCQVDSQVTMMFWYRQQPGQSLTLIATANQGSEATYESGFVIDKFPISRPNLTFSTLTVSNMSPEDSSIYLCSVDFRGSMNTEAFFGQGTRLTVV.

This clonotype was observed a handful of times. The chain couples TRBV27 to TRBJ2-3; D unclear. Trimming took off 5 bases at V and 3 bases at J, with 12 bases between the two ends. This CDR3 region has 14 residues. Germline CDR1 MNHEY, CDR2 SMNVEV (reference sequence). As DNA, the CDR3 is TGTGCCAGCAGTCCCGGGTACCCGACAGATACGCAGTATTTT. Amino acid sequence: CASSPGYPTDTQYF.

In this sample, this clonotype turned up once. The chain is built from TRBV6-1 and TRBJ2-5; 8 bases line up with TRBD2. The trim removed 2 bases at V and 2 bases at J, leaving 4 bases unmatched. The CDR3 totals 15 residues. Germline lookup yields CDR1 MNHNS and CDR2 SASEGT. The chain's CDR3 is CASSESVAGQETQYF. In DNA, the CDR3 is TGTGCCAGCAGTGAAAGTGTAGCGGGGCAAGAGACCCAGTACTTC.

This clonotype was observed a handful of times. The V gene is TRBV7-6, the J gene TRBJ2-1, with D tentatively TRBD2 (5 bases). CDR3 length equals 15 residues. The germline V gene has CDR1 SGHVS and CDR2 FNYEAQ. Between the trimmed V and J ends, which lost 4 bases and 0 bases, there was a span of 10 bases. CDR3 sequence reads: CASSSTGTSYNEQFF. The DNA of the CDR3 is TGTGCCAGCAGCTCCACGGGAACCTCCTACAATGAGCAGTTCTTC.

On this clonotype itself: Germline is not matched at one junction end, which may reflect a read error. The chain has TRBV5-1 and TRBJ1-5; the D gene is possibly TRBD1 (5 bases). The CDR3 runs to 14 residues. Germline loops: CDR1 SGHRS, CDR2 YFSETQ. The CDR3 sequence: CASSPGTENHPQHF. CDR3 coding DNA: TGCGCCAGCAGCCCCGGGACTGAGAATCACCCCCAGCATTTT. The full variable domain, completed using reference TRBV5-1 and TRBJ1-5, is KAGVTQTPRYLIKTRGQQVTLSCSPISGHRSVSWYQQTPGQGLQFLFEYFSETQRNKGNFPGRFSGRQFSNSRSEMNVSTLELGDSALYLCASSPGTENHPQHFGDGTRLSIL.